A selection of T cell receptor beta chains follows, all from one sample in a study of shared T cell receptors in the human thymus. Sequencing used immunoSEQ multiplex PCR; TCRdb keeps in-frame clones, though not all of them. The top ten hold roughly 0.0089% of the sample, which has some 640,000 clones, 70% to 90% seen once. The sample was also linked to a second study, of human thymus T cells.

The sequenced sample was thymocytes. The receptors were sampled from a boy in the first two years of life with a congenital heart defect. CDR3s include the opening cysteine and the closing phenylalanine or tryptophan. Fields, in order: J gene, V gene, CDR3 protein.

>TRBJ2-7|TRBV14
CASSQRGREDREQYF
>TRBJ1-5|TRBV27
CASSGEGGRNQPQHF
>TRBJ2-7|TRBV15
CATSRDGGSYEQYF
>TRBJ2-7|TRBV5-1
CASSSPTAAYEQYF
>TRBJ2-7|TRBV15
CATSGSRPGQGPYEQYF
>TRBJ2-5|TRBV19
CASSPWPRAGDSQETQYF
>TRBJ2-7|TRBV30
CAWSVPGSEQYF
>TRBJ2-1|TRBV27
CASSLSVVGAGNEQFF
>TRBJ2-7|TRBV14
CASSPVGQGHEQYF
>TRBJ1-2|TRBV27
CASSPRPDRGNGYTF
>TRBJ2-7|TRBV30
CAWSDRDYYEQYF
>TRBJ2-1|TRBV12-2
CASRFILRGLATRILHEQFF
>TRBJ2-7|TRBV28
CAPRVPYEQYF
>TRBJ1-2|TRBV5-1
CASSEGQGGYGYTF
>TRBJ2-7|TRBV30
CAWSVALAGAYEQYF
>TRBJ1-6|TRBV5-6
CASSLTRISDNSPLHF
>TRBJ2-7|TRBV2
CASSTGREDSYEQYF
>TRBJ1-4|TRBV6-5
CASRRHFSNEKLFF
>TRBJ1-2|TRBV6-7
CASSWRRQGSGYTF
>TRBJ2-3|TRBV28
CASSFRTPPSTDTQYF
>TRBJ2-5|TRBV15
CATSRKTGMETQYF
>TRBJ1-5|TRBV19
CASSMAPINQPQHF
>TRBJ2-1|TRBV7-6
CASSLGDHRDYNEQFF
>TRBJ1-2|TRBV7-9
CASSRDGQGRYGYTF
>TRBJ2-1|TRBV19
CASTPGILAGGVLEQFF
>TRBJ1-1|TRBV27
CASRRGRGLMNTEAFF
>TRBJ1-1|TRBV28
CASSYISGQGVTEAFF